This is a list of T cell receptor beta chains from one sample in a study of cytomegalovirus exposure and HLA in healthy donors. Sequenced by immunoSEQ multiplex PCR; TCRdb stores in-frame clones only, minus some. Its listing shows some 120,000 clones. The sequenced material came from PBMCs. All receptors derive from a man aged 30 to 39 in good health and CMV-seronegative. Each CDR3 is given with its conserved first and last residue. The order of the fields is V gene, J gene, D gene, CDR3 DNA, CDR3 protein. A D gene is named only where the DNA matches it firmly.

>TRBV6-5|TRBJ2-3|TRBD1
TGTGCCAGCAGTCTCGGACAGGGAGCAGATACGCAGTATTTT
CASSLGQGADTQYF
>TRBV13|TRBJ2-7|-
TGTGCCAGCTCGGTGCTAATTTCCTACGAGCAGTACTTC
CASSVLISYEQYF
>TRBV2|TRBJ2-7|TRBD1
TGTGCCAGCAGCATAAGACCGGGACAGATATCCTACGAGCAGTACTTC
CASSIRPGQISYEQYF
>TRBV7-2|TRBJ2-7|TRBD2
TGTGCCAGCAGCTCAGTCCTAGCGGGCGAGCAGTACTTC
CASSSVLAGEQYF
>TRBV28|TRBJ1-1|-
TGTGCCAGCACCGTCGACAGGTTGAACACTGAAGCTTTCTTT
CASTVDRLNTEAFF
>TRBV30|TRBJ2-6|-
TGTGCCTGGGACAGTCTCTTCAGCTCTGGGGCCAACGTCCTGACTTTC
CAWDSLFSSGANVLTF
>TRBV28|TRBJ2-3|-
TGTGCCAGCACTCTCTCTAGCCGCCGGGGAGATACGCAGTATTTT
CASTLSSRRGDTQYF
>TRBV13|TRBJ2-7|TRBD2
TGTGCCAGCAGCCCCGGGATAACTAGCGGGAGGGACGAGCAGTACTTC
CASSPGITSGRDEQYF
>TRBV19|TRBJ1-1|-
TGTGCCAGTAGTATCTCCGTGAACACTGAAGCTTTCTTT
CASSISVNTEAFF
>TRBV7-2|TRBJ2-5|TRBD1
TGTGCCACCACTGGGGAACAGGGGGCGACTGGGGAGACCCAGTACTTC
CATTGEQGATGETQYF
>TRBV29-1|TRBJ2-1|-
TGCAGCGTTGAAGACAGGGAACTACATGAGCAGTTCTTC
CSVEDRELHEQFF
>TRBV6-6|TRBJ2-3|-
TGTGCCAGCAAATTACAGGGAAACACGCAGTATTTT
CASKLQGNTQYF
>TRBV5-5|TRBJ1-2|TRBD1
TGTGCCAGCACCCAGGGACAGTCTGGGGACTATGGCTACACCTTC
CASTQGQSGDYGYTF
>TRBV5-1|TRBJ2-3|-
TGCGCCAGCAGCGTCAACACAGATACGCAGTATTTT
CASSVNTDTQYF
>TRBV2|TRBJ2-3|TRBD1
TGTGCCAGCAGTGAGCAGGGACAGGGGGCAACAGATACGCAGTATTTT
CASSEQGQGATDTQYF
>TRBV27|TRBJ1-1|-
TGTGCCAGCAGTCCGGCCTTGAGGGACACTGAAGCTTTCTTT
CASSPALRDTEAFF
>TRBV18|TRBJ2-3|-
TGTGCCAGCTCCCCCGGACTCCTCCGAGGGTGGGATACGCAGTATTTT
CASSPGLLRGWDTQYF
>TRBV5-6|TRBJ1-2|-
TGTGCCAGCAGCCAATCTCATTCTACAGGGAGATCCTATGGCTACACCTTC
CASSQSHSTGRSYGYTF
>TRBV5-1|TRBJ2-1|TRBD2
TGCGCCAGCAGCTTTGGGCTAGCGGGTTACAATGAGCAGTTCTTC
CASSFGLAGYNEQFF
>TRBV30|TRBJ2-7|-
TGTGCCTGGAGTGTGGGGGGCTCCTACGAGCAGTACTTC
CAWSVGGSYEQYF
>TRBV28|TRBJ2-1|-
TGTGCCAGCAGTTTAAATCAAATCAATGAGCAGTTCTTC
CASSLNQINEQFF
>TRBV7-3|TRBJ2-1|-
TGTGCCAGCAGCCCGGACTATTATAAGAATGAGCAGTTCTTC
CASSPDYYKNEQFF
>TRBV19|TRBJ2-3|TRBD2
TGTGCCAGTAGTATAGTAGCGGGTAGCACAGATACGCAGTATTTT
CASSIVAGSTDTQYF
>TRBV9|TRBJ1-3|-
TGTGCCAGCAGCGTAGCGGTACAGGCCCGGCTTGCCGGAAACACCATATATTTT
CASSVAVQARLAGNTIYF
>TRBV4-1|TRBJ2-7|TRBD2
TGCGCCAGCAGCGCAAGAGCTTTCGGGACTAGCGGGAGCTACGAGCAGTACTTC
CASSARAFGTSGSYEQYF
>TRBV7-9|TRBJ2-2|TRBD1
TGTGCCAGCAGCTTAGCCGCCGGGACAGCGAACACCGGGGAGCTGTTTTTT
CASSLAAGTANTGELFF
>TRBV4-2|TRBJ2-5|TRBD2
TGTGCCAGCAGCCGCAGAGCCGGACTAGCGGGGGCCCAAGAGACCCAGTACTTC
CASSRRAGLAGAQETQYF
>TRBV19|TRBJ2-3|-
TGTGCCACCGGGGAGTTCACAGATACGCAGTATTTT
CATGEFTDTQYF
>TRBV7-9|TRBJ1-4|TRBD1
TGTGCCAGCAGCTTATGGGCAGGGGGGAACGAAAAACTGTTTTTT
CASSLWAGGNEKLFF
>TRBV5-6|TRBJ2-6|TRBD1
TGTGCCAGCTGGGTGACAGGGCGAACTGGGGCCAACGTCCTGACTTTC
CASWVTGRTGANVLTF
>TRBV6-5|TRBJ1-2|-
TGTGCCAGCAGTTCTGTTCTGGGGCAGGGCTACACCTTC
CASSSVLGQGYTF
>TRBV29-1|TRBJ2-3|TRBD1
TGCAGCGTACATCAGGGGGCAGATACGCAGTATTTT
CSVHQGADTQYF
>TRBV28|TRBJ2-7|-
TGTGCCAGCAGTTTCGATGCGGGACGGCAGTACTTC
CASSFDAGRQYF
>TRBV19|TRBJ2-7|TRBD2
TGTGCCAGTAGTGCAACAGCGGGGCTAGAATACGAGCAGTACTTC
CASSATAGLEYEQYF
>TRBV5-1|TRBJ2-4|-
TGCGCCAGCAGCTCCGATCCGGGACTCCAAGCTAAAAACATTCAGTACTTC
CASSSDPGLQAKNIQYF
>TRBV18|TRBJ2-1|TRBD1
TGTGCCAGCTCACCAAGGACAGGGGGCTACAATGAGCAGTTCTTC
CASSPRTGGYNEQFF
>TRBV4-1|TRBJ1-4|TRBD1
TGCGCCAGCAGCCACGGACAGGGGTGGTTGGAAGAAAAACTGTTTTTT
CASSHGQGWLEEKLFF
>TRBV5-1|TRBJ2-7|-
TGCGCCAGTGCGACGACAGGCACGACGAGCTCCTACGAGCAGTACTTC
CASATTGTTSSYEQYF
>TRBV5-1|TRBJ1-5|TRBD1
TGCGCCAGCAGCTTGGAGGGGACAGAGAATCAGCCCCAGCATTTT
CASSLEGTENQPQHF
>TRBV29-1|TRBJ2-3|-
TGCAGCTATGAGGGGACACCTACAGATACGCAGTATTTT
CSYEGTPTDTQYF
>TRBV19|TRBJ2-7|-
TGTGCCAGTAGTGCAATCGGGATCCTCTTCTACGAGCAGTACTTC
CASSAIGILFYEQYF
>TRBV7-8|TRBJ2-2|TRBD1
TGTGCCAGCAGCTTAGGGAACAGGGGGCGCACCGGGGAGCTGTTTTTT
CASSLGNRGRTGELFF
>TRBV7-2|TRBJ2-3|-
TGTGCCAGCAGCCGTGTCCAAAGGGGAGATACGCAGTATTTT
CASSRVQRGDTQYF
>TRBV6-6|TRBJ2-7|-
TGTGCCAGCAGTTACTCTTTCTCGGTAGACGAGCAGTACTTC
CASSYSFSVDEQYF
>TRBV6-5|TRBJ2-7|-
TGTGCCAGCGGCAAACAGGGGAGGGAGCAGTACTTC
CASGKQGREQYF
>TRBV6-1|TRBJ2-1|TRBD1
TGTGCCAGCAGTCCCGGGACAGGGGGCTACGAGCAGTTCTTC
CASSPGTGGYEQFF
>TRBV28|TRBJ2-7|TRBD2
TGTGCCAGCACCCGGACGGGAGGAGTAGACGAGCAGTACTTC
CASTRTGGVDEQYF
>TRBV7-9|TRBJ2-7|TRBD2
TGTGCCACGGAGCGGGAGAAGGGGTACGAGCAGTACTTC
CATEREKGYEQYF
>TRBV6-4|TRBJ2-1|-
TGTGCCAGCAGTGATAACTTGGGGGGTTCCAATGAGCAGTTCTTC
CASSDNLGGSNEQFF
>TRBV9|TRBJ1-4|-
TGTGCCAGCAGCGTAGCTACGGGGGAAAATGAAAAACTGTTTTTT
CASSVATGENEKLFF
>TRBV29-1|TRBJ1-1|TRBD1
TGCAGCGCAGGGACAGGAGAAATCACTGAAGCTTTCTTT
CSAGTGEITEAFF
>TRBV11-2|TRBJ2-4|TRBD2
TGTGCCAGCAGCTCGGCGGGGGGGTCCAAAAACATTCAGTACTTC
CASSSAGGSKNIQYF
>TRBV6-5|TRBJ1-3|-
TGTGCCAGCAGTCCCGGGATTAGCTCTGGAAACACCATATATTTT
CASSPGISSGNTIYF
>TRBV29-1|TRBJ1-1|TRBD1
TGCAGCGTCCTGGGGACAGGGGGCGTTTGGACTGAAGCTTTCTTT
CSVLGTGGVWTEAFF
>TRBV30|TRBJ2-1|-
TGTGCCTGGAGTGTGTCTGTCTCCTACAATGAGCAGTTCTTC
CAWSVSVSYNEQFF
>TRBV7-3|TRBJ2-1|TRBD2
TGTGCCAGCAGCTTAAATGGCTGGGGGGGCTACAATGAGCAGTTCTTC
CASSLNGWGGYNEQFF
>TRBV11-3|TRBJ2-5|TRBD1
TGTGCCAGCAGCTCCCTGACAGGGTCCACCCAGTACTTC
CASSSLTGSTQYF
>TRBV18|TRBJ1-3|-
TGTGCCAGCTCACAGGACAGCAGGGGCTCTGGAAACACCATATATTTT
CASSQDSRGSGNTIYF
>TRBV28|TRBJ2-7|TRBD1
TGTGCCAGCAGTTTAACAGGGGGCGGCGAGCAGTACTTC
CASSLTGGGEQYF
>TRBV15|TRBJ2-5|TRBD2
TGTGCCACCAGTCACCAGAGTGGGGGCGGGGGGTCTCAAGAGACCCAGTACTTC
CATSHQSGGGGSQETQYF